A single sample gave rise to the 27 T cell receptor beta chains below, sequenced in a study of T cell changes during pregnancy in multiple sclerosis. Sequencing used immunoSEQ multiplex PCR; TCRdb keeps in-frame clones, though not all of them. The profile shows around 100,000 clones, 94% of them singletons. The sample here was peripheral blood, taken before pregnancy. These receptor sequences come from a female donor with multiple sclerosis, enrolled in a pregnancy study.

J is TRBJ2-7 and V is TRBV7-9; a weak D match, TRBD1 (6 bases). The ends were cut back, 5 bases at V and 3 bases at J, with 14 bases in the middle. This CDR3 region has 14 residues. In germline, CDR1 is SEHNR, CDR2 FQNEAQ (reference sequence). The DNA for the CDR3 is TGTGCCAGCAGCAAACAGGGAAGGGGCTACGAGCAGTACTTC. This gives the protein CASSKQGRGYEQYF.

CDR3 protein: CASRTGVGSPLHF. CDR3 DNA sequence: TGTGCCAGCCGGACAGGAGTAGGGTCACCCCTCCACTTT. The chain joins TRBV27 to TRBJ1-6; 7 bases are shared with TRBD1. Germline CDR1 and CDR2: MNHEY and SMNVEV (reference sequence). This CDR3 has 13 amino acids. The V segment lost 8 bases and the J segment 10 bases; nucleotides outside the gene matches: 8.

The chain links TRBV29-1 to TRBJ2-1, with 11 bases aligning to TRBD2. The junction had 3 bases not matched to a gene; V was cut back by 1 base and J by 4 bases. Germline values: CDR1 SQVTM, CDR2 ANQGSEA. The CDR3 has 15 amino acids. The CDR3 protein is CSVEGLAGTYNEQFF. The CDR3 nucleotides are TGCAGCGTTGAAGGACTAGCGGGGACTTACAATGAGCAGTTCTTC.

The chain links TRBV6-1 to TRBJ2-1; 7 bases fit TRBD2. Per the germline V gene, CDR1 is MNHNS and CDR2 is SASEGT. The CDR3 consists of 13 residues. V dropped 7 bases and J dropped 15; count of bases not matched to a gene: 15. The CDR3 nucleotides are TGTGCCAGCACTAAAATTATTGGGGACTACCCGTTCTTC. This gives the protein CASTKIIGDYPFF.

The chain carries TRBV28 and TRBJ1-1; weak D call: TRBD1 (5 bases). Germline loops: CDR1 MDHEN, CDR2 SYDVKM. CDR3 length equals 15 residues. The ends were cut back, 1 base at V and 5 bases at J, with 14 bases in the middle. In DNA form, the CDR3 reads TGTGCCAGCAGTTTATCCCCCGGGGGGTGGACTGAAGCTTTCTTT. Translating it yields CASSLSPGGWTEAFF.

The chain joins TRBV9 to TRBJ2-3; 11 bases line up with TRBD1. CDR1 and CDR2 (germline): SGDLS, YYNGEE. The CDR3 loop spans 16 amino acids. Losses at the gene ends were 5 bases for V and 5 bases for J; bases not matched to a gene: 10. CDR3 DNA: TGTGCCAGCAGAGGGCGCCCGGGACAGGGGGTAGATACGCAGTATTTT. Amino acid sequence: CASRGRPGQGVDTQYF.

V is TRBV10-3 and J is TRBJ2-1; 10 positions agree with TRBD2. CDR1 and CDR2 (germline): ENHRY, SYGVKD. This CDR3 has 13 residues. V dropped 8 bases and J dropped 8; count of bases not matched to a gene: 6. CDR3 sequence reads: CAIGTSVSDEQFF. The CDR3 nucleotides are TGTGCCATCGGGACTAGCGTTTCAGATGAGCAGTTCTTC.

The V gene is TRBV5-4, the J gene TRBJ2-1; 9 nucleotides agree with TRBD2. The J segment lost 4 bases and the V segment lost 0 bases, leaving 2 bases of the junction unmatched. This CDR3 spans 15 amino acids. CDR1 SGHNT and CDR2 YYREEE come from the germline V gene (reference sequence). CDR3 coding DNA: TGTGCCAGCAGCTTGGCTAGCGGGACGTACAATGAGCAGTTCTTC. Amino acids: CASSLASGTYNEQFF.

This clone was observed a handful of times. The genes are TRBV6-5 and TRBJ2-7; D tentatively reads TRBD1 or TRBD2 (5 bases each). The germline V gene encodes CDR1 MNHEY and CDR2 SVGAGI. The ends were cut back, 10 bases at V and 5 bases at J, with 21 bases in the middle. This CDR3 has 14 residues. DNA of the CDR3: TGTGCCACCAGAGGGGTAACAGTTGGGGACGAGCAGTACTTC. As protein: CATRGVTVGDEQYF.

The chain couples TRBV19 to TRBJ2-4, with D possibly matching TRBD2 (6 bases). The germline V gene encodes CDR1 LNHDA and CDR2 SQIVND (reference sequence). V was shortened by 3 bases and J by 9 bases, with 21 bases between the two germline ends. The CDR3 is made up of 16 amino acids. The CDR3, as DNA: TGTGCCAGTAGTATTTTCGGGAGAGCGAATCGAGTCATTCAGTACTTC. Protein product: CASSIFGRANRVIQYF.

The chain joins TRBV9 to TRBJ2-3, with 10 bases aligning to TRBD2. CDR1 and CDR2 from the germline V gene are SGDLS and YYNGEE. Unmatched junction bases numbered 8, after V lost 3 bases and J lost 1 base. This CDR3 comprises 17 residues. The CDR3 nucleotides are TGTGCCAGCAGCGACCACCTAACTAGCGGGGGCACAGATACGCAGTATTTT. Its protein is CASSDHLTSGGTDTQYF.

This chain uses TRBV5-8 with TRBJ2-7, with D tentatively TRBD1 (6 bases). Trimming removed 3 bases from V and 1 base from J, with 8 bases in between. Germline V gene lookup returns CDR1 SGHTS and CDR2 YDEGEE. This CDR3 has 13 amino acids. The DNA for the CDR3 is TGTGCCAGCAGCTCGGACAGATCCTACGAGCAGTACTTC. Its protein is CASSSDRSYEQYF. The variable domain in full, with the rest retrieved from reference TRBV5-8 and TRBJ2-7, is EAGVTQSPTHLIKTRGQQATLRCSPISGHTSVYWYQQALGLGLQFLLWYDEGEERNRGNFPPRFSGRQFPNYSSELNVNALELEDSALYLCASSSDRSYEQYFGPGTRLTVT.

The genes are TRBV29-1 and TRBJ2-1, with TRBD2 matching 10 bases. This CDR3 region has 14 residues. V gave up 1 base and J gave up 3 bases; unmatched junction bases: 0. Germline V lookup: CDR1 SQVTM, CDR2 ANQGSEA. The CDR3 DNA reads as TGCAGCGTTGAAGGACTAGCGGGCTACAATGAGCAGTTCTTC. This translates into CSVEGLAGYNEQFF.

This clone was recorded only once. The chain couples TRBV6-1 to TRBJ2-7; 12 bases match TRBD2. V was pared by 1 base and J by 7 bases, with 5 bases of the junction left unmatched. Looked up from germline, CDR1 is MNHNS and CDR2 is SASEGT. This CDR3 is 15 amino acids long. CDR3 coding DNA: TGTGCCAGCAGTGAAGTTGGGCTAGCGGGAGGGGAGCAGTACTTC. Its translation: CASSEVGLAGGEQYF.

J is TRBJ2-3 and V is TRBV5-1; perhaps TRBD1 as D (5 bases). Germline V lookup: CDR1 SGHRS, CDR2 YFSETQ. V gave up 0 bases and J gave up 1 base, with 9 bases separating them. This CDR3 region has 15 residues. The CDR3 spells CASSLEATGTDTQYF. The CDR3 DNA reads TGCGCCAGCAGCTTGGAGGCGACAGGCACAGATACGCAGTATTTT.

The CDR3 coding sequence is TGTGCCAGCAGGGGGGGACGGACTACCTACGAGCAGTACTTC. The encoded protein is CASRGGRTTYEQYF. This chain uses TRBV28 with TRBJ2-7, with D tentatively TRBD2 (6 bases). This CDR3 is built from 14 residues. Per germline, CDR1 MDHEN and CDR2 SYDVKM. V gave up 6 bases and J gave up 2 bases, with 14 bases separating them.

Only one count was recorded for this clone. CDR3 loop: CASSEVAGGYEQYF. The CDR3 DNA follows: TGTGCCAGCAGCGAGGTAGCGGGAGGGTACGAGCAGTACTTC. The V gene is TRBV9, the J gene TRBJ2-7, with 11 bases matching TRBD2. The germline CDR1 and CDR2 sequences are SGDLS and YYNGEE. This CDR3 spans 14 amino acids. V lost 3 bases, J lost 4 bases, and 3 bases stayed unmatched.

The CDR3 bases are TGTGCCAGCAGCCAAGTCGGGCTAGCGGGAGCGGGAAATGAGCAGTTCTTC. Protein sequence: CASSQVGLAGAGNEQFF. The chain couples TRBV4-2 to TRBJ2-1, with TRBD2 matching 10 bases. Trimming cost V 1 base and J 7 bases; bases outside gene matches: 10. The CDR3 sequence is 17 residues long. Germline CDR1 is LGHNA and CDR2 is YNFKEQ.

The chain couples TRBV5-1 to TRBJ2-7, with D tentatively TRBD1 (6 bases). Per germline, CDR1 SGHRS and CDR2 YFSETQ. Trimming removed 7 bases from V and 2 bases from J, with 13 bases in between. This CDR3 comprises 13 residues. Written as DNA, the CDR3 is TGCGCCAGCGGACCAGGGGCGCCCTACGAGCAGTACTTC. Its protein is CASGPGAPYEQYF.

The V call is TRBV27, the J call TRBJ2-1; 14 bases align to TRBD2. The CDR3 sequence is 15 residues long. CDR1 and CDR2 from the germline V gene are MNHEY and SMNVEV (reference sequence). V gave up 6 bases and J gave up 4 bases; unmatched junction bases: 2. CDR3 coding DNA: TGTGCCAGCAGCAGACTAGCGGGAGGGTACAATGAGCAGTTCTTC. This translates into CASSRLAGGYNEQFF.

This chain joins TRBV10-1 and TRBJ2-1; 7 bases are shared with TRBD1. V dropped 1 base and J dropped 0; count of bases not matched to a gene: 6. CDR3 length: 17 amino acids. The germline V gene has CDR1 WNHNN and CDR2 SYGVQD (reference sequence). The CDR3, as DNA: TGCGCCAGCAGTGAGTGGGAAGGACAGGCCTCCTACAATGAGCAGTTCTTC. Amino acid sequence: CASSEWEGQASYNEQFF.

The chain couples TRBV5-1 to TRBJ2-3; possibly TRBD2 for D (5 bases). The CDR3 extends over 15 amino acids. With 2 bases removed from V and 0 bases from J, the gap between germline ends came to 10 bases. Germline V gene data show CDR1 as SGHRS and CDR2 as YFSETQ. The CDR3 protein is CASSFERPSTDTQYF. DNA of the CDR3: TGCGCCAGCAGCTTTGAGCGGCCCAGCACAGATACGCAGTATTTT.

As regards this clone: A junction end diverges from the germline sequence, so it may reflect a read error. This chain's CDR3 is CASSIGVGGIRF. CDR3 coding DNA: TGTGCCAGTAGTATCGGGGTCGGGGGAATACGATTT. The J gene is TRBJ1-1, the V gene TRBV19; D might be TRBD1 (5 bases). The CDR3 length is 12 residues. Per the germline V gene, CDR1 is LNHDA and CDR2 is SQIVND (reference sequence).

This chain joins TRBV4-1 and TRBJ2-7; 9 positions match TRBD2. Trimming removed 3 bases from V and 5 bases from J; junction bases left unmatched: 5. The CDR3 runs to 14 residues. Per germline, CDR1 MGHRA and CDR2 YSYEKL. CDR3 DNA: TGCGCCAGCAGCCAGGAGGGGACTAGCAACGAGCAGTACTTC. Its protein is CASSQEGTSNEQYF.

The V and J genes are TRBV4-2 and TRBJ1-4, with D unresolved. The CDR3 is 16 amino acids. Trimming stripped 1 base from V and 3 bases from J, with 12 bases between. Germline V gives CDR1 LGHNA, CDR2 YNFKEQ. For the CDR3, the DNA is TGTGCCAGCAGCCAAGGTTTACCCGGAGCTAATGAAAAACTGTTTTTT. Amino acids: CASSQGLPGANEKLFF.

The chain links TRBV4-1 to TRBJ1-5; D gene uncertain. CDR1 is MGHRA and CDR2 is YSYEKL in the germline V gene. V was shortened by 2 bases and J by 3 bases, with 11 bases between the two germline ends. The length of the CDR3 is 15 residues. For the CDR3, the DNA is TGCGCCAGCAGCCAAAGAGAGGCAAACAATCAGCCCCAGCATTTT. The encoded protein is CASSQREANNQPQHF.

The chain joins TRBV19 to TRBJ1-1; D perhaps matches TRBD1 (6 bases). The CDR3 has 11 amino acids. V was trimmed by 5 bases and J by 7 bases, leaving 8 bases between them. CDR1 and CDR2 (germline): LNHDA, SQIVND (reference sequence). The DNA of the CDR3 is TGTGCCAGTAGTGACAGGAGTGAAGCTTTCTTT. Translation: CASSDRSEAFF.